The 15 T cell receptor beta chains in this list originate from one sample, sequenced in a study of regulatory dendritic cells for organ transplantation. These receptors lack a known antigen. Sorted subsets were CFSE-labeled and cultured less than 6 days with allogeneic dendritic cells. The table came from immunoSEQ multiplex PCR; TCRdb's copy has only in-frame clones and leaves some out. The repertoire includes about 5,200 clones, under 85% of them detected once, and over 15% sits in the top ten. Sample: memory CD8+ T cells from blood cultured with regulatory dendritic cells. Indicated subset: CD45RO+ memory T cells. These receptors came from a human donor in good health.

The chain links TRBV7-6 to TRBJ1-2; no definite D call. The CDR3 has 13 residues. Trimming cost V 2 bases and J 8 bases, with 12 bases left between them. Germline V gene data show CDR1 as SGHVS and CDR2 as FNYEAQ. The CDR3 DNA reads TGTGCCAGCAGCTTACAGTGGGATGAGGGCTACACCTTC. Amino acid sequence: CASSLQWDEGYTF.

This clone was seen more than once but under ten times. The rearrangement joins TRBV6-4 to TRBJ2-2; D not certain. Between the trimmed V and J ends, which lost 2 bases and 3 bases, there was a span of 4 bases. The CDR3 contains 13 residues. In germline, CDR1 is MRHNA, CDR2 SNTAGT. The CDR3 loop reads CASSDGDTGELFF. The CDR3, as DNA: TGTGCCAGCAGTGACGGGGACACCGGGGAGCTGTTTTTT.

This clone was counted between two and nine times. The CDR3 sequence is CASLFTGEQYF. For the CDR3, the DNA is TGTGCCAGCCTTTTCACAGGGGAGCAGTACTTC. The chain has TRBV6-1 and TRBJ2-7; TRBD1 is a possible D gene (6 bases). Per germline, CDR1 MNHNS and CDR2 SASEGT. The CDR3 covers 11 residues. V lost 8 bases to trimming and J lost 7 bases, with 12 bases between them.

This chain links TRBV4-2 with TRBJ2-1; unclear D gene. Between the trimmed V and J ends, which lost 1 base and 9 bases, there was a span of 4 bases. Germline V lookup: CDR1 LGHNA, CDR2 YNFKEQ. This CDR3 region has 11 residues. The CDR3 nucleotides read TGTGCCAGCAGCCAAGGCTTTGAGCAGTTCTTC. Translating gives CASSQGFEQFF.

The chain uses TRBV28 and TRBJ2-7, with 7 bases aligning to TRBD1. The CDR3 contains 14 residues. Germline-derived CDR1 and CDR2 are MDHEN and SYDVKM. The ends lost 5 bases at V and 4 bases at J; junction bases unmatched: 8. The DNA of the CDR3 is TGTGCCAGCAGTCCGACAGGGTCCGCGTACGAGCAGTACTTC. It specifies CASSPTGSAYEQYF.

V usage is TRBV4-2 and J usage is TRBJ2-3; D perhaps matches TRBD2 (7 bases). Germline V lookup: CDR1 LGHNA, CDR2 YNFKEQ. This CDR3 region has 16 residues. The ends were cut back, 6 bases at V and 6 bases at J, with 22 bases in the middle. The CDR3 region is CASSRTGGQPVDTQYF. The CDR3 bases are TGTGCCAGCAGTCGGACGGGGGGCCAGCCGGTTGATACGCAGTATTTT.

The V and J genes are TRBV11-2 and TRBJ2-7, with D unclear. The germline V gene has CDR1 SGHAT and CDR2 FQNNGV. V was pared by 1 base and J by 1 base, with 8 bases between. This CDR3 is built from 14 residues. For the CDR3, the DNA is TGTGCCAGCAGCTTAGTTTCAGCATCCTACGAGCAGTACTTC. Translation gives CASSLVSASYEQYF.

The chain is built from TRBV28 and TRBJ2-3, with 9 bases that match TRBD1. Germline V lookup: CDR1 MDHEN, CDR2 SYDVKM. Trimming at V came to 3 bases and at J to 2 bases, leaving 3 bases not matched to a gene. The CDR3 is 15 residues long. CDR3 sequence: CASSFGTGHTDTQYF. CDR3 nucleotides: TGTGCCAGCAGTTTTGGGACAGGGCACACAGATACGCAGTATTTT.

This clone was observed a handful of times. V and J are TRBV7-8 and TRBJ2-1; maybe TRBD2 (6 bases). The CDR3 has 16 residues. Per the germline V gene, CDR1 is SGHVS and CDR2 is FQNEAQ. With 2 bases removed from V and 3 bases from J, the gap between germline ends came to 14 bases. CDR3 sequence (DNA): TGTGCCAGCAGCTTATTTCCCCCGGGACTCTACAATGAGCAGTTCTTC. Translation: CASSLFPPGLYNEQFF.

The V and J genes are TRBV13 and TRBJ2-5; the match to TRBD2 covers 12 bases. Germline assignment: CDR1 PRHDT and CDR2 FYEKMQ (reference sequence). This CDR3 is 16 amino acids long. V dropped 4 bases and J dropped 5; count of bases not matched to a gene: 8. CDR3 nucleotides: TGTGCCAGCAGCTCTTCTAGCGGGGGGGCTTTGGAGACCCAGTACTTC. Translation: CASSSSSGGALETQYF.

The V and J genes are TRBV27 and TRBJ2-7; D not resolved. The CDR3 spans 14 residues. Trimming shortened V by 4 bases and J by 0 bases, and 10 bases separated the two germline ends. Germline V gene sequence: CDR1 MNHEY, CDR2 SMNVEV (reference sequence). For the CDR3, the DNA is TGTGCCAGCAGTTATGACACGAGCTCCTACGAGCAGTACTTC. Translation: CASSYDTSSYEQYF.

This sequence joins TRBV28 and TRBJ2-3, with 8 bases aligning to TRBD2. The CDR3 totals 15 residues. Germline V gene lookup returns CDR1 MDHEN and CDR2 SYDVKM. With V trimmed by 6 bases and J by 4 bases, 9 bases remained unmatched. CDR3 nucleotides: TGTGCCAGCAGGTTCCCGGGAGGGCCCGCAGATACGCAGTATTTT. This encodes CASRFPGGPADTQYF. The whole variable domain, remainder taken from reference TRBV28 and TRBJ2-3, is DVKVTQSSRYLVKRTGEKVFLECVQDMDHENMFWYRQDPGLGLRLIYFSYDVKMKEKGDIPEGYSVSREKKERFSLILESASTNQTSMYLCASRFPGGPADTQYFGPGTRLTVL.

The chain carries TRBV4-1 and TRBJ2-7; TRBD1 matches at 8 bases. The trim removed 2 bases at V and 3 bases at J, leaving 6 bases unmatched. From germline, CDR1 is MGHRA and CDR2 YSYEKL. The CDR3 runs 15 residues. The CDR3: CASSQSGQALYEQYF. The CDR3 nucleotides read TGCGCCAGCAGCCAATCGGGACAGGCCCTCTACGAGCAGTACTTC.

In this sample, this clone turned up a few times. The chain links TRBV5-1 to TRBJ1-5; 7 positions match TRBD1. This CDR3 has 15 amino acids. Looked up from germline, CDR1 is SGHRS and CDR2 is YFSETQ. V gave up 3 bases and J gave up 6 bases; unmatched junction bases: 9. The chain's CDR3 is CASSSFPGGSQPQHF. The CDR3, as DNA: TGCGCCAGCAGCTCCTTTCCAGGGGGTAGTCAGCCCCAGCATTTT. Variable domain in full (rest from reference TRBV5-1 and TRBJ1-5): KAGVTQTPRYLIKTRGQQVTLSCSPISGHRSVSWYQQTPGQGLQFLFEYFSETQRNKGNFPGRFSGRQFSNSRSEMNVSTLELGDSALYLCASSSFPGGSQPQHFGDGTRLSIL.

The chain uses TRBV28 and TRBJ2-5; 7 bases are a match to TRBD1. The J call is in doubt because the DNA end fits TRBJ2-7 better. Germline V lookup: CDR1 MDHEN, CDR2 SYDVKM. The CDR3 totals 21 residues. CDR3 sequence: CASSLFLEFWEYRGESYEQYF. The DNA for the CDR3 is TGTGCCAGCAGTTTATTTCTGGAATTCTGGGAGTACAGGGGTGAGTCCTACGAGCAGTACTTC.